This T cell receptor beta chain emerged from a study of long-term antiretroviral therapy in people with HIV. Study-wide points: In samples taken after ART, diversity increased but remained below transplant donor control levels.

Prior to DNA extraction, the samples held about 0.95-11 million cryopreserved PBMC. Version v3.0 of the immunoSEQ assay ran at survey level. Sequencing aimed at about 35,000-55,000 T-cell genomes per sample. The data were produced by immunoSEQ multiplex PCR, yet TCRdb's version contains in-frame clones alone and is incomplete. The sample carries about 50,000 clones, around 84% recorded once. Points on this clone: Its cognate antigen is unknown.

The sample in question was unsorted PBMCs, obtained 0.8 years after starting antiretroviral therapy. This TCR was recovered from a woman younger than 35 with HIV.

CDR3: CASSFRGGSGNIQYF. As DNA, the CDR3 is TGTGCCAGCAGCTTCAGGGGTGGGTCGGGAAACATTCAGTACTTC. The rearrangement joins TRBV5-6 to TRBJ2-4, with D possibly matching TRBD1 (6 bases). CDR1 SGHDT and CDR2 YYEEEE come from the germline V gene. Between the trimmed V and J ends, which lost 2 bases and 6 bases, there was a span of 15 bases. The CDR3 is 15 amino acids.